Given below is one T cell receptor beta chain in context. Its target is not known. CDR1 is SNHLY and CDR2 is FYNNEI in the germline V gene. Unmatched junction bases numbered 8, after V lost 9 bases and J lost 4 bases. The CDR3 contains 14 residues. The data derive from a study of Graves' ophthalmopathy and Graves' hyperthyroidism. Study-wide results and limits: Blood samples also showed most expanded thyroid clonotypes exceeding 0.001 frequency. Its predictions of ophthalmopathy progression gave the model 60% to 71% sensitivity and 72% to 80% specificity.

Amplification from RNA transcripts yielded the TCR beta CDR3 regions. RT-PCR was first run with HTBI primers, then multiplex PCR in a second round. TCRdb redid the calling of the multiplex PCR reads with MiXCR, one entry per CDR3 protein. This sample has around 520,000 distinct CDR3 sequences, with 35% to 45% found just once. People with hyperthyroidism were aged 18 to 65 and newly diagnosed, under 2 months' duration. Sequencing used peripheral blood or thyroid tissue (not recorded which). This receptor was obtained from an adult man with Graves' hyperthyroidism. V gene TRBV2 combines with J gene TRBJ2-5; TRBD1 matches at 10 bases. CDR3 amino acids: CASQRTGGRETQYF. In DNA form, the CDR3 reads TGTGCCAGTCAAAGGACAGGGGGTAGAGAGACCCAGTACTTC.